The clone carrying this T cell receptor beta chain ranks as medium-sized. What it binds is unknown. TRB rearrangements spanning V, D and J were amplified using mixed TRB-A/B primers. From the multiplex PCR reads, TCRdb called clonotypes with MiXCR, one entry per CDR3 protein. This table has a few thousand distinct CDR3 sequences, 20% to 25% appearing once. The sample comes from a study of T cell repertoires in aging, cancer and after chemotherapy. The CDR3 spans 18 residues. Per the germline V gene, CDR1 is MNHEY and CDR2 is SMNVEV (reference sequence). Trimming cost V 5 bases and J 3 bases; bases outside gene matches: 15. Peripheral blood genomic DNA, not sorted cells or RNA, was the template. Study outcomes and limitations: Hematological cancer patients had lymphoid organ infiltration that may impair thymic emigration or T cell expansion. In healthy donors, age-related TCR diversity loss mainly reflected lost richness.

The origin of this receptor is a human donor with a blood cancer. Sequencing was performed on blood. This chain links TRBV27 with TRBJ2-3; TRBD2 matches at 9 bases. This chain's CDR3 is CASSPQGGGDSWTDTQYF. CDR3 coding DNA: TGTGCCAGCAGTCCCCAGGGCGGGGGGGACTCTTGGACAGATACGCAGTATTTT.